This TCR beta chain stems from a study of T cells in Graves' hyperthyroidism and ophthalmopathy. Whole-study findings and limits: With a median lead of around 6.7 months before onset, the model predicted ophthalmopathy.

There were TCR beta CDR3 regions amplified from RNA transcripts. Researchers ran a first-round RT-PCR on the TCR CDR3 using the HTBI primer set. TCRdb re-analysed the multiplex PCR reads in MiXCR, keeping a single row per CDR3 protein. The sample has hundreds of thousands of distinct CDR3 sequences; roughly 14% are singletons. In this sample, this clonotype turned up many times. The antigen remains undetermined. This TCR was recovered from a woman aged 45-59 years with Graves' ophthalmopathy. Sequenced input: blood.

CDR3 nucleotides: TGTGCCAGCAGCCTGAACAGCGGGGCGAACACCGGGGAGCTGTTTTTT. Translating it yields CASSLNSGANTGELFF. This chain uses TRBV7-2 with TRBJ2-2, with 7 bases fitting TRBD2. This CDR3 contains 16 residues. Per germline, CDR1 SGHTA and CDR2 FQGNSA. The V segment lost 5 bases and the J segment 0 bases; nucleotides outside the gene matches: 6.